The next 32 T cell receptor beta chains were all read from a single sample in a study of CD8 T cells in Susac syndrome. Reverse transcription of roughly 0.5 to 1 ug RNA was carried out with random hexamers. TCRdb re-called the immunoSEQ multiplex PCR reads through MiXCR, storing one row per CDR3 protein. The sample holds roughly 200,000 distinct CDR3 sequences; roughly 94% are singletons and the top ten take 0.099%. Specimen: CD4+ T cells from PBMCs. All receptors derive from a human donor with Susac syndrome.

This chain connects TRBV11-2 to TRBJ2-4; tentative D call: TRBD1 (6 bases). From germline, CDR1 is SGHAT and CDR2 FQNNGV. The length of the CDR3 is 19 residues. V was shortened by 5 bases and J by 1 base, with 24 bases between the two germline ends. The CDR3 DNA sequence: TGTGCCAGCAGCCGCCCCGGACAGATCACCGCCCCGGCCAAAAACATTCAGTACTTC. This encodes CASSRPGQITAPAKNIQYF.

This clonotype was seen just once. The V gene is TRBV18, the J gene TRBJ2-6, with 10 bases aligning to TRBD1. This CDR3 is 20 amino acids long. The germline V gene has CDR1 KGHSH and CDR2 LQKENI. V was pared by 5 bases and J by 0 bases, with 13 bases of the junction left unmatched. CDR3 amino acids: CASSSGQGVVSDSGANVLTF. The CDR3 nucleotides are TGTGCCAGCTCATCAGGACAGGGGGTGGTAAGCGACTCTGGGGCCAACGTCCTGACTTTC.

J is TRBJ1-5 and V is TRBV19; weak D call: TRBD1 (5 bases). Germline-derived CDR1 and CDR2 are LNHDA and SQIVND (reference sequence). The length of the CDR3 is 13 residues. V was trimmed by 8 bases and J by 3 bases, leaving 11 bases between them. Here the CDR3 reads CASEGRPNQPQHF. The CDR3 region has the DNA TGTGCCAGTGAGGGGAGACCCAATCAGCCCCAGCATTTT.

This sequence joins TRBV30 and TRBJ1-2, with 8 bases that match TRBD1. Per germline, CDR1 GTSNPN and CDR2 SVGIG (reference sequence). V gave up 1 base and J gave up 6 bases; unmatched junction bases: 10. The CDR3 totals 15 residues. In nucleotides, the CDR3 is TGTGCCTGGAGTGCCTTCTACGGGACAGGTCATGGCTACACCTTC. This gives the protein CAWSAFYGTGHGYTF.

This clonotype has more than one count but fewer than ten. The chain is built from TRBV12-3 or TRBV12-4 and TRBJ2-7; D possibly corresponds to TRBD1 (6 bases). The CDR3 totals 14 residues. Here the CDR3 DNA reads TGTGCGGGGAAAGGGCAGGGGAACTTCAACGAGCAGTACTTC. It codes for CAGKGQGNFNEQYF.

The J gene is TRBJ1-1, the V gene TRBV7-8; D gene ambiguous. V lost 3 bases and J 2 bases, leaving 10 bases between the germline ends. CDR1 is SGHVS, CDR2 FQNEAQ, per germline. The CDR3 has 14 amino acids. The CDR3 DNA is TGTGCCAGCAGCTTCCGGGCCAAAAACACTGAAGCTTTCTTT. Amino acid sequence: CASSFRAKNTEAFF.

The V and J genes are TRBV19 and TRBJ2-7; a possible D gene is TRBD2 (5 bases). This CDR3 is 16 amino acids long. Germline V gives CDR1 LNHDA, CDR2 SQIVND (reference sequence). With 3 bases removed from V and 0 bases from J, the gap between germline ends came to 15 bases. In nucleotides, the CDR3 is TGTGCCAGTAGTATTTTCTTCGCAGGAGGCTCCTACGAGCAGTACTTC. It encodes CASSIFFAGGSYEQYF.

As DNA, the CDR3 is TGTGCCAGCAGCCCGAGGGCAGCGGGGGTATACAATGAGCAGTTCTTC. This translates into CASSPRAAGVYNEQFF. The genes are TRBV5-6 and TRBJ2-1, with 8 nucleotides matching TRBD2. Per the germline V gene, CDR1 is SGHDT and CDR2 is YYEEEE. J lost 4 bases, V lost 4 bases, and 10 bases had no gene match. The CDR3 is made up of 16 amino acids.

This sequence joins TRBV19 and TRBJ1-6, with no clear D. The V end was cut by 3 bases, the J end by 0 bases, with 6 bases between. The CDR3 spans 15 residues. Germline V gene sequence: CDR1 LNHDA, CDR2 SQIVND (reference sequence). CDR3 in DNA: TGTGCCAGTAGTATGAGTTCCTCCTATAATTCACCCCTCCACTTT. It yields the protein CASSMSSSYNSPLHF.

This clonotype was observed a few times. Relative to the germline gene, one junction end is altered; a read error may explain this. This chain links TRBV29-1 with TRBJ1-1; D not certain. The CDR3 totals 12 residues. Germline assignment: CDR1 SQVTM and CDR2 ANQGSEA. The CDR3 spells CSVEGLNTEAFF. The CDR3, as DNA: TGCAGCGTCGAAGGGTTGAACACTGAAGCTTTCTTT.

CDR3 sequence reads: CASLNSGSSSEQYF. The CDR3 DNA reads TGTGCCAGCCTTAATAGCGGGAGTTCTAGCGAGCAGTACTTC. The rearrangement joins TRBV28 to TRBJ2-7; 9 nucleotides line up with TRBD2. The CDR3 is made up of 14 amino acids. Germline V gene sequence: CDR1 MDHEN, CDR2 SYDVKM. Losses at the gene ends were 8 bases for V and 6 bases for J; bases not matched to a gene: 11.

The chain is built from TRBV5-1 and TRBJ2-5, with D possibly being TRBD2 (5 bases). Germline V CDR1 and CDR2: SGHRS, YFSETQ. The V end lost 1 base, the J end lost 5 bases, and 12 bases lay between the germline ends. The length of the CDR3 is 14 residues. The CDR3 reads CASSLRGPRETQYF. The DNA of the CDR3 is TGCGCCAGCAGCTTGAGAGGGCCGAGGGAGACCCAGTACTTC.

This sequence joins TRBV6-2 or TRBV6-3 and TRBJ2-1; the D is unclear. CDR1 is MNHEY and CDR2 is SVGEGT in the germline V gene. The CDR3 runs to 13 residues. The V and J ends lost 2 bases and 2 bases respectively, with 4 bases between them. The CDR3 protein is CASSYTTYNEQFF. The CDR3 coding sequence is TGTGCCAGCAGTTACACGACCTACAATGAGCAGTTCTTC.

The chain combines TRBV20-1 with TRBJ2-7; 7 nucleotides align to TRBD1. V was clipped by 3 bases and J by 6 bases; unmatched bases: 20. The CDR3 totals 17 residues. The V gene's germline CDR1 is DFQATT and CDR2 SNEGSKA (reference sequence). The CDR3 sequence: CSARITRGTELTREQYF. CDR3 DNA: TGCAGTGCTAGGATTACCAGGGGGACAGAATTAACCCGCGAGCAGTACTTC.

The chain has TRBV5-6 and TRBJ2-5; D is unclear. The CDR3 runs 13 residues. The V gene lost 4 bases and the J gene lost 5 bases, with 12 bases spanning the gap. Germline loops: CDR1 SGHDT, CDR2 YYEEEE. The CDR3 DNA reads TGTGCCAGCAGCCCCTCCCTGTCCGAGACCCAGTACTTC. Translating it yields CASSPSLSETQYF.

The gene calls are TRBV18 and TRBJ2-2; D is possibly TRBD1 or TRBD2 (6 bases each). V was clipped by 3 bases and J by 6 bases, with 14 bases between them. Germline-derived CDR1 and CDR2 are KGHSH and LQKENI. This CDR3 has 15 amino acids. CDR3 DNA: TGTGCCAGCTCACCCTTCGGGGGCGAAGCCGGGGAGCTGTTTTTT. It is translated as CASSPFGGEAGELFF.

The DNA for the CDR3 is TGTGCCAGTAGTACGGACGGATTTAATCAGCCCCAGCATTTT. Translating it yields CASSTDGFNQPQHF. The chain has TRBV19 and TRBJ1-5; D call uncertain. There are 14 residues in the CDR3. CDR1 and CDR2 (germline): LNHDA, SQIVND (reference sequence). V was shortened by 4 bases and J by 4 bases, with 11 bases between the two germline ends. Full variable domain (outside the CDR3, taken from reference TRBV19 and TRBJ1-5): DGGITQSPKYLFRKEGQNVTLSCEQNLNHDAMYWYRQDPGQGLRLIYYSQIVNDFQKGDIAEGYSVSREKKESFPLTVTSAQKNPTAFYLCASSTDGFNQPQHFGDGTRLSIL.

The chain carries TRBV20-1 and TRBJ1-5; the D gene is possibly TRBD1 (5 bases). V was trimmed by 2 bases and J by 9 bases, leaving 11 bases between them. Per germline, CDR1 DFQATT and CDR2 SNEGSKA (reference sequence). The CDR3 is 12 residues long. CDR3 bases: TGCAGTGCTAGAACGGGACGTCGGCCCCAGCATTTT. This translates into CSARTGRRPQHF.

This chain links TRBV19 with TRBJ2-7; maybe TRBD1 (5 bases). The germline V gene has CDR1 LNHDA and CDR2 SQIVND (reference sequence). The ends were cut back, 7 bases at V and 4 bases at J, with 14 bases in the middle. There are 13 residues in the CDR3. The CDR3 loop reads CASKGFGVYEQYF. CDR3 in DNA: TGTGCCAGTAAGGGGTTTGGAGTTTACGAGCAGTACTTC. Combining the CDR3 with reference TRBV19 and TRBJ2-7 gives the whole variable domain DGGITQSPKYLFRKEGQNVTLSCEQNLNHDAMYWYRQDPGQGLRLIYYSQIVNDFQKGDIAEGYSVSREKKESFPLTVTSAQKNPTAFYLCASKGFGVYEQYFGPGTRLTVT.

This clonotype has just one count. The chain combines TRBV18 with TRBJ2-1; D may correspond to TRBD1 or TRBD2 (5 bases each). CDR1 is KGHSH, CDR2 LQKENI, per germline. Trimming took 0 bases from V and 6 from J, leaving 15 bases between them. The CDR3 sequence is 16 residues long. The CDR3 here is CASSPPLGAGGNEQFF. Written as DNA, the CDR3 is TGTGCCAGCTCACCACCCCTTGGGGCAGGAGGCAATGAGCAGTTCTTC.

The rearrangement joins TRBV9 to TRBJ2-7, with D uncertain. Germline V gene data show CDR1 as SGDLS and CDR2 as YYNGEE. This CDR3 has 14 amino acids. V was cut by 0 bases and J by 4 bases, with 11 bases left in between. The DNA of the CDR3 is TGTGCCAGCAGCGTAGACCTCGACTGGTACGAGCAGTACTTC. Residues: CASSVDLDWYEQYF.

The chain joins TRBV11-2 to TRBJ2-1; weak D call: TRBD2 (6 bases). The CDR3 contains 14 residues. V was trimmed by 1 base and J by 3 bases, leaving 7 bases between them. Germline assignment: CDR1 SGHAT and CDR2 FQNNGV. CDR3: CASSLVGGYNEQFF. The CDR3, as DNA: TGTGCCAGCAGCTTAGTGGGGGGCTACAATGAGCAGTTCTTC. Drawing the rest from reference TRBV11-2 and TRBJ2-1, the complete variable domain is EAGVAQSPRYKIIEKRQSVAFWCNPISGHATLYWYQQILGQGPKLLIQFQNNGVVDDSQLPKDRFSAERLKGVDSTLKIQPAKLEDSAVYLCASSLVGGYNEQFFGPGTRLTVL.

V gene TRBV6-2 or TRBV6-3 combines with J gene TRBJ2-3; the D is unclear. Germline loops: CDR1 MNHEY, CDR2 SVGEGT. The CDR3 extends over 14 amino acids. V was shortened by 4 bases and J by 2 bases, with 10 bases between the two germline ends. The CDR3: CASSSLIPTDTQYF. Written as DNA, the CDR3 is TGTGCCAGCAGTTCCCTAATACCCACAGATACGCAGTATTTT.

The chain recombines TRBV25-1 with TRBJ1-2; tentative D call: TRBD1 (6 bases). Trimming pared 4 bases from V and 8 bases from J, leaving 14 bases between. The V gene's germline CDR1 is MGHDK and CDR2 SYGVNS. CDR3 length equals 13 residues. The CDR3 coding sequence is TGTGCCAGCAGTGTCAGGGGTGAGGGCGGCTACACCTTC. Translation: CASSVRGEGGYTF.

The chain carries TRBV11-3 and TRBJ1-1; TRBD1 matches 9 bases. Germline lookup yields CDR1 SGHNT and CDR2 YENEEA. The CDR3 is 14 residues long. Losses at the gene ends were 5 bases for V and 4 bases for J; bases not matched to a gene: 5. The CDR3 DNA reads TGTGCCAGCAGCGGGGGACAGGGAGGCACTGAAGCTTTCTTT. It specifies CASSGGQGGTEAFF.

This clonotype was counted between two and nine times. The chain couples TRBV6-5 to TRBJ2-3; possible D gene TRBD1, 6 bases. CDR1 and CDR2 (germline): MNHEY, SVGAGI. This CDR3 has 14 amino acids. The V and J ends lost 6 bases and 3 bases respectively, with 13 bases between them. The DNA for the CDR3 is TGTGCCAGCAGACAGGGATCATCAACAGATACGCAGTATTTT. As protein: CASRQGSSTDTQYF.

The V gene is TRBV9, the J gene TRBJ2-2; D unclear. This CDR3 has 14 residues. Per germline, CDR1 SGDLS and CDR2 YYNGEE. Trimming stripped 3 bases from V and 6 bases from J, with 12 bases between. The CDR3 spells CASSERITAGELFF. DNA for the CDR3: TGTGCCAGCAGCGAGAGAATCACGGCCGGGGAGCTGTTTTTT.

The gene calls are TRBV29-1 and TRBJ2-7, with no clear D. The V end was cut by 2 bases, the J end by 2 bases, with 13 bases between. CDR1 and CDR2 from the germline V gene are SQVTM and ANQGSEA. This CDR3 is 14 amino acids long. CDR3 sequence: CSVEISHGPYEQYF. The CDR3 nucleotides are TGCAGCGTTGAAATATCCCACGGACCCTACGAGCAGTACTTC.

The CDR3 is CSGLIQGGGQPQHF. The CDR3 DNA sequence: TGCAGTGGCCTTATACAGGGAGGCGGTCAGCCCCAGCATTTT. The chain is built from TRBV20-1 and TRBJ1-5, with TRBD1 as a possible D gene (6 bases). With 7 bases removed from V and 6 bases from J, the gap between germline ends came to 19 bases. Germline assignment: CDR1 DFQATT and CDR2 SNEGSKA (reference sequence). This CDR3 region has 14 residues.

V gene TRBV19 combines with J gene TRBJ1-5; tentative D call: TRBD1 (6 bases). Germline values: CDR1 LNHDA, CDR2 SQIVND (reference sequence). This CDR3 contains 15 residues. The V end lost 1 base, the J end lost 7 bases, and 14 bases lay between the germline ends. The CDR3 sequence: CASSIVTGGGQPQHF. CDR3 coding DNA: TGTGCCAGTAGTATAGTTACGGGAGGGGGACAGCCCCAGCATTTT.

The V call is TRBV3-1, the J call TRBJ2-7, with unresolved D. V was trimmed by 5 bases and J by 8 bases, leaving 16 bases between them. This CDR3 region has 13 residues. CDR1 and CDR2 from the germline V gene are LGHDT and YNNKEL (reference sequence). The CDR3 loop is CASSLGNYGQQYF. The CDR3 coding sequence is TGTGCCAGCAGCTTAGGGAACTACGGGCAGCAGTACTTC.

This clonotype was seen once. The CDR3 DNA reads as TGTGCCAGCAGTGGGCGCGGGAGCGGAGGGCCACCCCTCCACTTT. Translated: CASSGRGSGGPPLHF. This chain uses TRBV28 with TRBJ1-6; unclear D gene. The V gene lost 5 bases and the J gene lost 11 bases, with 19 bases spanning the gap. The germline gives CDR1 MDHEN, CDR2 SYDVKM. The CDR3 extends over 15 amino acids.